This entry features one T cell receptor (beta chain) sequence. Its antigen is as yet unknown. An end of the junction does not agree with germline; a read error may underlie this. Unique molecular identifiers were present in the TCR beta cDNA libraries. Each CDR3 protein is one row after TCRdb ran MiXCR on the PCR reads. Of around 400,000 distinct CDR3 sequences listed, around a third were seen once; the top ten hold 13%. The data belong to a study of post-analysis software for immune sequencing data. Whole-study results and caveats: Co-batched samples clustered tightly together by F measure. Among roughly five TRBV segments more frequent in patients than controls were TRBV5-6, TRBV5-1 and TRBV20-1.

The CDR3 totals 16 residues. The TCR comes from a girl under 18 with multiple sclerosis. The V and J genes are TRBV12-3 or TRBV12-4 and TRBJ2-1; 15 bases are a match to TRBD2. Input material: blood. CDR3 DNA sequence: TGTGCCTCCGGGACTAGCGGGGGGTCTACCTACAATGAGCTGTTCTTC. This sequence encodes CASGTSGGSTYNELFF.